The present T cell receptor (beta chain) was sequenced within a study of cytomegalovirus exposure and HLA in healthy donors. Overall study context: When 350 to 500 donors were genotyped, roughly 82% of them were found to fall in the Caucasian-associated ancestry cluster.

The PCR contained 60 Vbeta and 13 Jbeta primers. The repertoire was sequenced with immunoSEQ multiplex PCR; TCRdb's copy has only in-frame clones and lacks some. The sample includes roughly 160,000 clones, around four fifths seen only once; the top ten take approximately 1.3%. The CDR3 contains 16 residues. In germline, CDR1 is SGHKS, CDR2 YYEKEE (reference sequence). V shed 3 bases, J shed 2 bases, and the junction held 9 bases outside the gene matches. Findings and caveats of the study: Information on immune exposure was restricted to one variable (CMV serostatus).

Turning to this clone: What it binds is unknown.

Material: PBMCs. This receptor was taken from a boy aged 2 to 10 in good health and CMV-seronegative. The V call is TRBV5-5, the J call TRBJ2-3, with TRBD2 identical over 7 bases. The CDR3 reads CASSSPSGGTTDTQYF. Written as DNA, the CDR3 is TGTGCCAGCAGCTCACCATCGGGGGGAACCACAGATACGCAGTATTTT.